These 8 T cell receptor beta chains were sequenced from one sample in a study of cytomegalovirus exposure and HLA in healthy donors. It was with 60 Vbeta and 13 Jbeta primers that the PCR ran. Generated by immunoSEQ multiplex PCR, the TCRdb table keeps only in-frame clones and is missing some. The table has 120,000 or so clones, around 80% seen once. Material for sequencing was PBMCs. The receptor source for this set is a female donor in good health and CMV-seropositive.

This clone was detected only a few times. This sequence joins TRBV19 and TRBJ1-1; D unclear. This CDR3 region has 13 residues. Germline lookup yields CDR1 LNHDA and CDR2 SQIVND (reference sequence). The V end lost 5 bases, the J end lost 1 base, and 8 bases lay between the germline ends. CDR3 amino acids: CASSFGQNTEAFF. The CDR3 coding sequence is TGTGCCAGTAGTTTCGGTCAGAACACTGAAGCTTTCTTT.

This clone was observed once. The chain employs TRBV11-2 and TRBJ2-3; D possibly matches TRBD1 or TRBD2 (5 bases each). The germline V gene has CDR1 SGHAT and CDR2 FQNNGV. The CDR3 spans 13 residues. The V end lost 5 bases, the J end lost 6 bases, and 12 bases lay between the germline ends. The CDR3 DNA is TGTGCCAGCAGCCTAGGGGAGTTGGATACGCAGTATTTT. This sequence encodes CASSLGELDTQYF.

The chain links TRBV6-6 to TRBJ1-5; tentatively, D is TRBD1 (5 bases). The length of the CDR3 is 13 residues. V was cut by 5 bases and J by 4 bases, with 9 bases left in between. Germline lookup yields CDR1 MNHNY and CDR2 SVGAGI (reference sequence). The CDR3, as DNA: TGTGCCAGCAGTCTACAGGTGAATCAGCCCCAGCATTTT. It encodes CASSLQVNQPQHF.

The chain combines TRBV6-5 with TRBJ2-1, with 15 nucleotides matching TRBD2. This CDR3 spans 15 amino acids. Germline V gives CDR1 MNHEY, CDR2 SVGAGI. V lost 10 bases, J lost 10 bases, and 11 bases stayed unmatched. The CDR3 region has the DNA TGTGCCACACAACTGAATGGACTAGCGGGGGGGGAGCAGTTCTTC. Translated: CATQLNGLAGGEQFF.

As DNA, the CDR3 is TGCAGCGTTGGGACTAGCGGGGCTCGGGCGCAGTTCTTC. Its translation is CSVGTSGARAQFF. The chain uses TRBV29-1 and TRBJ2-1; 12 positions agree with TRBD2. In germline, CDR1 is SQVTM, CDR2 ANQGSEA. This CDR3 spans 13 amino acids. J was trimmed by 12 bases and V by 4 bases; bases with no gene match: 7.

In this sample, this clone turned up once. The junction does not match germline at one end; this may be a read error. The CDR3 sequence: CAKLRGFNYSYEQYF. CDR3 DNA sequence: TGCGCCAAATTAAGAGGGTTCAACTATTCCTACGAGCAGTACTTC. This chain links TRBV15 with TRBJ2-7; maybe TRBD2 (5 bases). Germline lookup yields CDR1 LNHNV and CDR2 YYDKDF (reference sequence). The CDR3 contains 15 residues.

V is TRBV5-4 and J is TRBJ1-2, with D perhaps matching TRBD1 (5 bases). The CDR3 consists of 14 residues. The V end lost 0 bases, the J end lost 1 base, and 7 bases lay between the germline ends. Per the germline V gene, CDR1 is SGHNT and CDR2 is YYREEE (reference sequence). The CDR3 DNA is TGTGCCAGCAGCTTGGCCGGGGGTAACTATGGCTACACCTTC. It encodes CASSLAGGNYGYTF.

The chain recombines TRBV18 with TRBJ1-2; 7 bases align to TRBD1. This CDR3 is 13 amino acids long. V gave up 3 bases and J gave up 7 bases; unmatched junction bases: 5. From germline, CDR1 is KGHSH and CDR2 LQKENI. The CDR3 DNA follows: TGTGCCAGCTCACCTGACAGGGATACTGGCTACACCTTC. This encodes CASSPDRDTGYTF.